A selection of T cell receptor beta chains follows, all from one sample in a study of blood T cell repertoires in COVID-19. Clones were sequenced by immunoSEQ multiplex PCR, and TCRdb holds only the in-frame ones, with some missing. The data show 250,000 or so clones, approximately 89% seen once. Sequencing was done on a sample of PBMCs or T cells enriched from blood (not recorded which). The receptors shown here come from a woman aged 40 to 49 who had been exposed to COVID-19. Each CDR3 is given with its conserved first and last residue. D genes are given only for firm matches. Clone size is stated in some rows and not others, as once, few, many or a class when expanded.

CDR3nt	CDR3aa	d_gene	j_gene	abundance	v_gene	len
TGTGCCAGCAGTCAAGCGGGACAGGGAGGAGATACGCAGTATTTT	CASSQAGQGGDTQYF	TRBD1	TRBJ2-3	once	TRBV28	15
TGTGCCAGCAGTGCATCGACAGGGTACAATGAGCAGTTCTTC	CASSASTGYNEQFF	TRBD1	TRBJ2-1	-	TRBV6-2/TRBV6-3	14
TGTGCCAGCAGCGTGGGCGGGTCTAGCACAGATACGCAGTATTTT	CASSVGGSSTDTQYF	-	TRBJ2-3	-	TRBV9	15
TGTGCCAGCAGCTTGGTGCCTAGCGGGAAGGGGGAGACCCAGTACTTC	CASSLVPSGKGETQYF	TRBD2	TRBJ2-5	-	TRBV5-1	16
TGCGCCAGCAGCCAAGGACTTGAGGCCTCCTACGAGCAGTACTTC	CASSQGLEASYEQYF	-	TRBJ2-7	-	TRBV4-3	15
TGTGCCTGGACCACCGCGACAGGGGGCGGGAATGGCTACACCTTC	CAWTTATGGGNGYTF	TRBD1	TRBJ1-2	-	TRBV30	15
TGTGCCACCAGTGAATGGGACAGGGTGGCAGATACGCAGTATTTT	CATSEWDRVADTQYF	TRBD1	TRBJ2-3	-	TRBV24-1	15
TGTGCCAGTAGTATACGGGACAGGTTAGGTGGAAACACCATATATTTT	CASSIRDRLGGNTIYF	TRBD1	TRBJ1-3	-	TRBV19	16
TGTGCCAGCAGCCAAACAGGGGGCTATCAGCCCCAGCATTTT	CASSQTGGYQPQHF	TRBD1	TRBJ1-5	-	TRBV5-1	14
TGTGCCTGGTGCGAGGCCGGGACACACAATCAGCCCCAGCATTTT	CAWCEAGTHNQPQHF	-	TRBJ1-5	-	TRBV30	15
TGTGCCAGCCTGTCCCCGAGGTTGAGCAATCAGCCCCAGCATTTT	CASLSPRLSNQPQHF	-	TRBJ1-5	-	TRBV28	15
TGTGCCAGCAGCCGGGACAGAGAAGAGACCCAGTACTTC	CASSRDREETQYF	TRBD1	TRBJ2-5	-	TRBV11-2	13
TGCGCCAGCAGCCAAGGGGGACTTGAGGTTTTCACAGATACGCAGTATTTT	CASSQGGLEVFTDTQYF	-	TRBJ2-3	-	TRBV4-1	17
TGTGCCAGCAGCTTTTCTGTGGGGACAATTGAAGCTTTCTTT	CASSFSVGTIEAFF	-	TRBJ1-1	-	TRBV7-2	14
TGTGCCAGCAGCTTAGTTAGTCGGGAGTCGGGTGGCTACACCTTC	CASSLVSRESGGYTF	-	TRBJ1-2	-	TRBV7-2	15
TGTGCCAGTAGTACGACAGCCTTGAACACTGAAGCTTTCTTT	CASSTTALNTEAFF	-	TRBJ1-1	-	TRBV19	14
TGTGCCATCAGTGGCCAGGGGGCAGGAGGGAGGACTGAAGCTTTCTTT	CAISGQGAGGRTEAFF	TRBD1	TRBJ1-1	-	TRBV10-3	16
TGTGCCAGCAGTTACTCGGGGGGGCGCAATGAGCAGTTCTTC	CASSYSGGRNEQFF	-	TRBJ2-1	-	TRBV6-2/TRBV6-3	14
TGTGCCAGCAGCTTCTCGGACAGGACTAATGAAAAACTGTTTTTT	CASSFSDRTNEKLFF	TRBD1	TRBJ1-4	-	TRBV7-6	15
TGTGCCACCAGTGGAGGAAATCAGCCCCAGCATTTT	CATSGGNQPQHF	-	TRBJ1-5	-	TRBV24-1	12
TGTGCCAGCAGCTTAGGTTCTAGCGGGGGCAATGAGCAGTTCTTC	CASSLGSSGGNEQFF	TRBD2	TRBJ2-1	-	TRBV7-2	15
TGTGCCAGCAGCCAAGGAGAGGAGGGCCCCGCTCGATGGGAGCAGTACTTC	CASSQGEEGPARWEQYF	-	TRBJ2-7	-	TRBV4-2	17
TGCAGCGTTCAAAAGAGTTTAGCGGGAAATCCCAATGAGCAGTTCTTC	CSVQKSLAGNPNEQFF	TRBD2	TRBJ2-1	-	TRBV29-1	16
TGTGCCAGCAGCCAAGACCCCGGAGCCGGGGAGACCCAGTACTTC	CASSQDPGAGETQYF	-	TRBJ2-5	-	TRBV14	15
TGTGCCAGTATTTACTCTGGAAACACCATATATTTT	CASIYSGNTIYF	-	TRBJ1-3	-	TRBV27	12
TGTGCCAGCAGCCAAGGGGGAACTAGCGCAAAGGAGACCCAGTACTTC	CASSQGGTSAKETQYF	TRBD2	TRBJ2-5	few	TRBV4-2	16
TGTGCCAGCGATCAGAGGACAGGGGGCTCCCGGCCCCAGCATTTT	CASDQRTGGSRPQHF	TRBD1	TRBJ1-5	-	TRBV5-8	15
TGTGCCAGCAGCTTATTCGTCTCTGGGGCCAACGTCCTGACTTTC	CASSLFVSGANVLTF	-	TRBJ2-6	once	TRBV7-9	15
TGTGCCAGTAGTACCTGGACAGGGGAGGGGACCGGGGAGCTGTTTTTT	CASSTWTGEGTGELFF	TRBD1	TRBJ2-2	-	TRBV19	16
TGCGCCAGCAGCTTGGGTTTCGGGACAACTAATGAAAAACTGTTTTTT	CASSLGFGTTNEKLFF	-	TRBJ1-4	-	TRBV5-1	16
TGTGCCAGCTCGCCCAAGACAGGGTCAAATGAAAAACTGTTTTTT	CASSPKTGSNEKLFF	TRBD1	TRBJ1-4	-	TRBV18	15
TGTGCCAGCAGCCAGCTCCTAAGGGGGGGCCCGCGGGCCGATACGCAGTATTTT	CASSQLLRGGPRADTQYF	-	TRBJ2-3	-	TRBV3-1/TRBV3-2	18
TGTGCCAGCAGCTTAAGGACACGCACTGAAGCTTTCTTT	CASSLRTRTEAFF	-	TRBJ1-1	-	TRBV7-2	13
TGTGCCAGCAGCTTCAGGGGCACAGGAAACACCATATATTTT	CASSFRGTGNTIYF	-	TRBJ1-3	-	TRBV27	14
TGTGCCAGCAGCTCCAGCCTCAGGTCAGGCGAAGAGACCCAGTACTTC	CASSSSLRSGEETQYF	-	TRBJ2-5	-	TRBV5-4	16
TGTGCCAGCCGAGTTTCCGGGGAGCTGTTTTTT	CASRVSGELFF	-	TRBJ2-2	-	TRBV12-3/TRBV12-4	11
TGTGCCAGTAGTGTCCGAGGATCGTTGGGCTACACCTTC	CASSVRGSLGYTF	-	TRBJ1-2	-	TRBV19	13
TGTGCCAGCATAACCCCGGCCGGGGGGTATGGAGATACGCAGTATTTT	CASITPAGGYGDTQYF	TRBD2	TRBJ2-3	many	TRBV28	16
TGTGCCAGCAGCAGTGGTGGGAGGTCCGGCTATGGCTACACCTTC	CASSSGGRSGYGYTF	-	TRBJ1-2	-	TRBV25-1	15
TGTGCCAGTAGTAAAGGACAGGGGGACTATGGCTACACCTTC	CASSKGQGDYGYTF	TRBD1	TRBJ1-2	-	TRBV19	14
TGTGCCAGCAGCTCTCCGACGGGTGGGGCTTTCTTT	CASSSPTGGAFF	-	TRBJ1-1	-	TRBV11-3	12
TGTGCCAGCAGCTTTCAGGGGGCCGACACCGGGGAGCTGTTTTTT	CASSFQGADTGELFF	TRBD1	TRBJ2-2	-	TRBV7-9	15